The next 28 T cell receptor beta chains were all read from a single sample in a study of cytotoxic CD8 clonotypes in ibrutinib-treated CLL. Sequenced by immunoSEQ multiplex PCR; TCRdb stores in-frame clones only, minus some. This table holds 150,000 to 200,000 clones, around nine tenths found once. The sequencing used PBMCs, collected at disease progression, from a patient treated with ibrutinib. These receptor sequences come from a human donor with chronic lymphocytic leukemia.

CDR3 bases: TGCGCCAGCAGCCAAGAGGGCCTGGGGACCGGGGAGCTGTTTTTT. Translated, it gives CASSQEGLGTGELFF. The V call is TRBV4-1, the J call TRBJ2-2; D not resolved. V was trimmed by 0 bases and J by 5 bases, leaving 10 bases between them. The CDR3 has 15 amino acids. CDR1 and CDR2 from the germline V gene are MGHRA and YSYEKL.

V gene TRBV9 combines with J gene TRBJ2-3, with TRBD2 matching 9 bases. The CDR3 totals 17 residues. Trimming cost V 1 base and J 3 bases; bases outside gene matches: 9. CDR1 and CDR2 from the germline V gene are SGDLS and YYNGEE. The CDR3 sequence is CASSVRGGLAGTDTQYF. DNA of the CDR3: TGTGCCAGCAGCGTAAGAGGAGGTCTAGCGGGAACAGATACGCAGTATTTT.

The V call is TRBV5-1, the J call TRBJ1-4, with 7 bases fitting TRBD1. Germline values: CDR1 SGHRS, CDR2 YFSETQ. V dropped 0 bases and J dropped 5; count of bases not matched to a gene: 4. This CDR3 is 15 amino acids long. CDR3 coding DNA: TGCGCCAGCAGCTTGGGTGGGACAGTAAATGAAAAACTGTTTTTT. It is translated as CASSLGGTVNEKLFF.

Note on this clone: Germline and junction disagree at one end, which may indicate a read error. The rearrangement joins TRBV4-1 to TRBJ2-1; D uncertain. Germline CDR1 and CDR2: MGHRA and YSYEKL. The CDR3 consists of 18 residues. CDR3 nucleotides: TGCGCCAGCAGCGAAGACCCCCTAACCGACGGGTCCTACAATGAGCAGTTCTTC. The encoded protein is CASSEDPLTDGSYNEQFF.

The chain combines TRBV9 with TRBJ2-7; 10 nucleotides agree with TRBD2. The CDR3 loop spans 17 amino acids. The germline CDR1 and CDR2 sequences are SGDLS and YYNGEE. Trimming took 0 bases from V and 4 from J; bases not matched to a gene: 10. The CDR3 sequence is CASSVGQAGGPAYEQYF. CDR3 sequence (DNA): TGTGCCAGCAGCGTAGGCCAAGCGGGAGGGCCAGCGTACGAGCAGTACTTC.

The V gene is TRBV9, the J gene TRBJ2-3, with D perhaps being TRBD1 or TRBD2 (5 bases each). Looked up from germline, CDR1 is SGDLS and CDR2 is YYNGEE. This CDR3 contains 16 residues. Trimming stripped 4 bases from V and 5 bases from J, with 20 bases between. For the CDR3, the DNA is TGTGCCAGCAGCCCGCGACTAAGGGGCCCTTTAGATACGCAGTATTTT. It translates to CASSPRLRGPLDTQYF.

CDR3 DNA sequence: TGTGCCAGCAGCCGTGCTAAGAAGACCTACAATGAGCAGTTCTTC. Its translation is CASSRAKKTYNEQFF. The V call is TRBV11-3, the J call TRBJ2-1; no reliable D call. The CDR3 sequence is 15 residues long. With 5 bases removed from V and 2 bases from J, the gap between germline ends came to 13 bases. The germline V gene encodes CDR1 SGHNT and CDR2 YENEEA.

The chain employs TRBV21-1 and TRBJ2-7; the DNA was not compared with TRBD1, the D call given in the table. TRBV21-1 is given as a pseudogene. This CDR3 is built from 16 residues. This chain's CDR3 is CASSKEYRQGAYEQYF. CDR3 nucleotides: TGTGCCAGCAGCAAAGAGTATCGTCAGGGGGCCTACGAGCAGTACTTC.

This clone was observed once. This chain uses TRBV7-9 with TRBJ1-5; unclear D gene. The V gene's germline CDR1 is SEHNR and CDR2 FQNEAQ (reference sequence). Trimming took 2 bases from V and 6 from J, leaving 8 bases between them. CDR3 length equals 13 residues. The CDR3 spells CASSLFMGQPQHF. DNA of the CDR3: TGTGCCAGCAGCTTATTTATGGGTCAGCCCCAGCATTTT.

This chain joins TRBV19 and TRBJ1-5; D is uncertain. The CDR3 has 15 residues. V lost 5 bases and J lost 0, with 11 bases in between. Per the germline V gene, CDR1 is LNHDA and CDR2 is SQIVND (reference sequence). The CDR3 sequence: CASSYTTDSNQPQHF. Written as DNA, the CDR3 is TGTGCCAGTAGTTACACAACAGATAGCAATCAGCCCCAGCATTTT.

The J gene is TRBJ2-3, the V gene TRBV11-2; D is perhaps TRBD2 (5 bases). Trimming stripped 3 bases from V and 0 bases from J, with 10 bases between. CDR3 length equals 15 residues. Germline CDR1 and CDR2: SGHAT and FQNNGV. The CDR3 DNA sequence: TGTGCCAGCAGCTTGTCGAGGGAAAGCACAGATACGCAGTATTTT. Protein: CASSLSRESTDTQYF.

The chain joins TRBV10-3 to TRBJ2-7; D ambiguous. V lost 0 bases to trimming and J lost 4 bases, with 10 bases between them. Germline loops: CDR1 ENHRY, CDR2 SYGVKD. The CDR3 has 14 residues. CDR3 sequence (DNA): TGTGCCATCAGTGAGTCGAACACAGATTACGAGCAGTACTTC. Protein sequence: CAISESNTDYEQYF.

In this sample, this clone turned up a few times. This chain joins TRBV11-3 and TRBJ1-5; the D is unclear. The CDR3 spans 13 residues. V was trimmed by 2 bases and J by 4 bases, leaving 6 bases between them. Germline values: CDR1 SGHNT, CDR2 YENEEA. The CDR3 DNA follows: TGTGCCAGCAGCTTAATGGGGAATCAGCCCCAGCATTTT. Translating gives CASSLMGNQPQHF. Looking up the rest from reference TRBV11-3 and TRBJ1-5 gives the full variable domain: EAGVVQSPRYKIIEKKQPVAFWCNPISGHNTLYWYLQNLGQGPELLIRYENEEAVDDSQLPKDRFSAERLKGVDSTLKIQPAELGDSAVYLCASSLMGNQPQHFGDGTRLSIL.

The chain has TRBV6-1 and TRBJ1-4; D gene ambiguous. Germline V lookup: CDR1 MNHNS, CDR2 SASEGT. V lost 7 bases, J lost 7 bases, and 13 bases lay in between. The CDR3 sequence is 13 residues long. The CDR3 loop reads CASTERLGEKLFF. CDR3 DNA sequence: TGTGCCAGCACGGAGCGGTTGGGTGAAAAACTGTTTTTT.

CDR3 in DNA: TGTGCCACCGGACTAGCGGGGTACAATGAGCAGTTCTTC. It codes for CATGLAGYNEQFF. The V call is TRBV6-5, the J call TRBJ2-1, with 12 nucleotides matching TRBD2. Germline CDR1 MNHEY, CDR2 SVGAGI. V shed 10 bases, J shed 4 bases, and the junction held 2 bases outside the gene matches. The CDR3 runs 13 residues.

The V call is TRBV30, the J call TRBJ2-1, with 7 bases fitting TRBD2. The V gene's germline CDR1 is GTSNPN and CDR2 SVGIG (reference sequence). The CDR3 extends over 12 amino acids. J was trimmed by 7 bases and V by 4 bases; bases with no gene match: 4. The CDR3 here is CAWTSGRNEQFF. CDR3 nucleotide sequence: TGTGCCTGGACTAGCGGTCGAAATGAGCAGTTCTTC.

The V and J genes are TRBV12-2 and TRBJ2-2; TRBD1 is taken as the D call from the table, unchecked against the DNA. TRBV12-2 is a known pseudogene. The CDR3 loop spans 17 amino acids. CDR3 amino acids: CASRLILRTANTGELFF. The CDR3 nucleotides are TGTGCAAGTCGCTTAATACTACGGACAGCGAACACCGGGGAGCTGTTTTTT.

The chain couples TRBV6-5 to TRBJ1-2; D gene unclear. CDR3 length: 14 amino acids. From germline, CDR1 is MNHEY and CDR2 SVGAGI. The V and J ends lost 5 bases and 2 bases respectively, with 12 bases between them. CDR3: CASSPGPSNYGYTF. DNA for the CDR3: TGTGCCAGCAGTCCTGGACCGTCCAACTATGGCTACACCTTC.

The chain has TRBV29-1 and TRBJ1-1; 10 nucleotides align to TRBD1. The CDR3 loop spans 15 amino acids. The V gene's germline CDR1 is SQVTM and CDR2 ANQGSEA. V lost 3 bases and J lost 5; bases outside the gene matches: 9. The CDR3, as DNA: TGCAGCGTTGATTCGCGGGACAGGGGAAAAACTGAAGCTTTCTTT. Encoded protein: CSVDSRDRGKTEAFF.

V and J are TRBV27 and TRBJ2-7; TRBD1 agrees at 9 bases. The CDR3 is made up of 13 amino acids. Germline V lookup: CDR1 MNHEY, CDR2 SMNVEV (reference sequence). Trimming took 6 bases from V and 2 from J; bases not matched to a gene: 2. DNA of the CDR3: TGTGCCAGCAGCGGGACAGGGACCTACGAGCAGTACTTC. This encodes CASSGTGTYEQYF.

J is TRBJ2-6 and V is TRBV4-2, with 7 bases that match TRBD2. V trimming: 0 bases; J trimming: 3 bases; junction bases outside the gene matches: 5. CDR1 and CDR2 from the germline V gene are LGHNA and YNFKEQ. The CDR3 sequence is 17 residues long. This chain's CDR3 is CASSQDAGVSGANVLTF. The CDR3 nucleotides read TGTGCCAGCAGCCAAGATGCGGGAGTAAGTGGGGCCAACGTCCTGACTTTC.

J is TRBJ1-3 and V is TRBV4-1; D is possibly TRBD1 (5 bases). Per germline, CDR1 MGHRA and CDR2 YSYEKL. V was pared by 4 bases and J by 0 bases, with 13 bases between. The CDR3 loop spans 16 amino acids. The CDR3 spells CASSPDPGHSGNTIYF. Written as DNA, the CDR3 is TGCGCCAGCAGCCCTGACCCAGGGCACTCTGGAAACACCATATATTTT.

This clone was seen a handful of times. V is TRBV6-1 and J is TRBJ2-2; D is tentatively TRBD1 or TRBD2 (5 bases each). CDR1 MNHNS and CDR2 SASEGT come from the germline V gene. V was trimmed by 3 bases and J by 4 bases, leaving 12 bases between them. This CDR3 comprises 15 residues. CDR3 protein: CASSDLGTATGELFF. Here the CDR3 DNA reads TGTGCCAGCAGTGACCTGGGGACGGCCACCGGGGAGCTGTTTTTT.

V is TRBV27 and J is TRBJ2-7; 8 nucleotides agree with TRBD1. With V trimmed by 3 bases and J by 4 bases, 8 bases remained unmatched. The CDR3 spans 15 residues. Germline V gene sequence: CDR1 MNHEY, CDR2 SMNVEV (reference sequence). The CDR3 coding sequence is TGTGCCAGCAGTTTGCAGGGGGCTGTGTCTTACGAGCAGTACTTC. Amino acid sequence: CASSLQGAVSYEQYF.

This rearrangement joins TRBV9 to TRBJ1-1; D not certain. With 1 base removed from V and 3 bases from J, the gap between germline ends came to 19 bases. From germline, CDR1 is SGDLS and CDR2 YYNGEE. The CDR3 is 17 residues long. The CDR3 DNA sequence: TGTGCCAGCAGCGTACGGCCTCACGCGGGCATGCACACTGAAGCTTTCTTT. As protein: CASSVRPHAGMHTEAFF.

The chain carries TRBV5-4 and TRBJ1-1; 9 bases line up with TRBD1. Losses at the gene ends were 4 bases for V and 4 bases for J; bases not matched to a gene: 8. Per germline, CDR1 SGHNT and CDR2 YYREEE (reference sequence). The CDR3 length is 15 residues. CDR3 in DNA: TGTGCCAGCAGCGGGATATCGGACAGGGGCACTGAAGCTTTCTTT. Its translation: CASSGISDRGTEAFF. Full variable domain (outside the CDR3, taken from reference TRBV5-4 and TRBJ1-1): ETGVTQSPTHLIKTRGQQVTLRCSSQSGHNTVSWYQQALGQGPQFIFQYYREEENGRGNFPPRFSGLQFPNYSSELNVNALELDDSALYLCASSGISDRGTEAFFGQGTRLTVV.

Regarding this clone: The CDR3 carries no conserved terminal phenylalanine or tryptophan, so it likely arises from a read error. It is unclear where the CDR3 begins or ends on the DNA, so no DNA is shown, and the CDR3 is as TCRdb lists it. This chain links TRBV28 with TRBJ2-3. Termini included, the CDR3 measures 12 amino acids. Germline V CDR1 and CDR2: MDHEN, SYDVKM. CDR3 sequence: CASSRNIGPLRL.

The genes are TRBV7-9 and TRBJ1-2, with a tentative D call TRBD1 (5 bases). From germline, CDR1 is SEHNR and CDR2 FQNEAQ (reference sequence). V shed 4 bases and J shed 5 bases, with 14 bases lying between them. CDR3 length: 14 amino acids. CDR3 DNA: TGTGCCAGCAGCTACGCCGGGACTGAGTATGGCTACACCTTC. Protein sequence: CASSYAGTEYGYTF.